The 11 T cell receptor beta chains presented below share a single source sample, sequenced in a study of CD8 T cells in Susac syndrome. RNA totalling roughly 0.45 to 1 ug underwent reverse transcription with random hexamers. Via MiXCR, TCRdb re-called the immunoSEQ multiplex PCR reads, giving one row per CDR3 protein. In the table there are a few hundred thousand distinct CDR3 sequences, 95% of which are singletons. The sequencing input was CD4+ T cells from PBMCs. Source of these receptors: a human donor with multiple sclerosis.

The gene calls are TRBV28 and TRBJ1-1; 7 bases map to TRBD1. Germline V gene lookup returns CDR1 MDHEN and CDR2 SYDVKM. The CDR3 is made up of 15 amino acids. Trimming at V came to 6 bases and at J to 10 bases, leaving 17 bases not matched to a gene. CDR3 protein: CASSPSRGSQVRAFF. CDR3 bases: TGTGCCAGCAGCCCATCCAGGGGGTCTCAAGTTCGAGCTTTCTTT. Drawing the rest from reference TRBV28 and TRBJ1-1, the complete variable domain is DVKVTQSSRYLVKRTGEKVFLECVQDMDHENMFWYRQDPGLGLRLIYFSYDVKMKEKGDIPEGYSVSREKKERFSLILESASTNQTSMYLCASSPSRGSQVRAFFGQGTRLTVV.

The gene calls are TRBV4-2 and TRBJ2-1; TRBD2 might be the D (5 bases). Germline V gene lookup returns CDR1 LGHNA and CDR2 YNFKEQ. The CDR3 loop spans 16 amino acids. Deletions cut 2 bases from V and 5 bases from J, with 16 bases between. CDR3 nucleotides: TGTGCCAGCAGCCAACCACAAGCGGTCCTAAACAATGAGCAGTTCTTC. It is translated as CASSQPQAVLNNEQFF.

V is TRBV27 and J is TRBJ2-3; the D is unclear. The CDR3 has 12 amino acids. Trimming shortened V by 2 bases and J by 6 bases, and 6 bases separated the two germline ends. Germline V CDR1 and CDR2: MNHEY, SMNVEV (reference sequence). The CDR3 coding sequence is TGTGCCAGCAGTTTAGCCGATGATACGCAGTATTTT. Amino acids: CASSLADDTQYF.

The chain has TRBV20-1 and TRBJ2-1, with unresolved D. The CDR3 is 12 amino acids. Germline V CDR1 and CDR2: DFQATT, SNEGSKA (reference sequence). V was shortened by 0 bases and J by 4 bases, with 4 bases between the two germline ends. CDR3 DNA sequence: TGCAGTGCTAGAGAGCGTTACAATGAGCAGTTCTTC. It translates to CSARERYNEQFF.

J is TRBJ2-7 and V is TRBV15, with D perhaps being TRBD1 or TRBD2 (6 bases each). Germline CDR1 is LNHNV and CDR2 is YYDKDF (reference sequence). The CDR3 sequence is 15 residues long. Trimming removed 1 base from V and 3 bases from J, with 13 bases in between. The CDR3 sequence is CATSRVGGLRYEQYF. The CDR3, as DNA: TGTGCCACCAGCAGAGTAGGGGGGCTCCGCTACGAGCAGTACTTC.

This clonotype was seen once. The CDR3 is CASSGLAGGLNNEQFF. For the CDR3, the DNA is TGTGCCAGCAGTGGACTAGCGGGGGGGCTCAACAATGAGCAGTTCTTC. The V call is TRBV6-1, the J call TRBJ2-1, with 14 bases lining up with TRBD2. J gave up 5 bases and V 4 bases, and 4 bases lay outside the gene matches. From germline, CDR1 is MNHNS and CDR2 SASEGT. The length of the CDR3 is 16 residues.

This CDR3 reads CSAREGLLNIQYF. As DNA, the CDR3 is TGCAGTGCTAGAGAAGGACTATTGAACATTCAGTACTTC. V gene TRBV20-1 combines with J gene TRBJ2-4; perhaps TRBD2 as D (6 bases). This CDR3 has 13 amino acids. V shed 0 bases and J shed 7 bases, with 10 bases lying between them. Germline V gives CDR1 DFQATT, CDR2 SNEGSKA (reference sequence).

The V gene is TRBV3-1, the J gene TRBJ1-2; D ambiguous. The CDR3 consists of 14 residues. Trimming left V 5 bases short and J 2 bases short, with 12 bases between. The germline CDR1 and CDR2 sequences are LGHDT and YNNKEL (reference sequence). This CDR3 reads CASSSSASNYGYTF. CDR3 nucleotide sequence: TGTGCCAGCAGCTCATCGGCCTCGAACTATGGCTACACCTTC.

The chain recombines TRBV20-1 with TRBJ2-7; TRBD1 agrees at 9 bases. In germline, CDR1 is DFQATT, CDR2 SNEGSKA (reference sequence). The CDR3 totals 15 residues. V gave up 3 bases and J gave up 6 bases; unmatched junction bases: 12. As DNA, the CDR3 is TGCAGTGCTAGCCGTACCCGAGGACAGGGGCGCGAGCAGTACTTC. It encodes CSASRTRGQGREQYF.

V is TRBV29-1 and J is TRBJ1-2; no reliable D call. Germline CDR1 reads SQVTM; CDR2 reads ANQGSEA. V lost 6 bases, J lost 5 bases, and 10 bases lay in between. This CDR3 contains 11 residues. This CDR3 reads CSVVDFYGYTF. The CDR3 nucleotides read TGCAGCGTGGTGGACTTTTATGGCTACACCTTC.

This rearrangement joins TRBV20-1 to TRBJ1-4, with D unclear. CDR1 DFQATT and CDR2 SNEGSKA come from the germline V gene (reference sequence). V lost 3 bases and J 8 bases, leaving 10 bases between the germline ends. The CDR3 extends over 12 amino acids. As DNA, the CDR3 is TGCAGTGCTAGTTTAGGAGGGGAAAAACTGTTTTTT. The encoded protein is CSASLGGEKLFF.